This entry is about one T cell receptor (beta chain). Its antigen remains unknown. Germline and junction disagree at one end, which may indicate a read error. This sample stems from a study of tumor-infiltrating lymphocytes in primary liver carcinoma. A primer matching the constant region was used to make TCR beta cDNA from approximately 500 ng of total RNA. Slightly modified ARM-PCR served as the procedure for the TCR beta libraries. These libraries came from three rounds of nested multiplex PCR. TRBV1-TRBV30 forward and Cbeta reverse primers drove the first two approximately 10-cycle rounds. TCRdb ran MiXCR on the multiplex PCR reads and lists one entry per CDR3 protein. Counted here are some 180,000 distinct CDR3 sequences, around 85% occurring once; the ten biggest clones make up approximately 18%. General study results and limits: Merely some 8-24% of top clones spanned all five tumor regions.

Unsorted bulk tissue of about 18-34 mg yielded co-extracted RNA and DNA. CDR1 SQVTM and CDR2 ANQGSEA come from the germline V gene. The CDR3 extends over 14 amino acids. The receptor was derived from a man aged 35-49 years with primary liver carcinoma and hepatitis B virus infection. Sequencing was performed on tumor tissue from primary liver carcinoma. The chain joins TRBV29-1 to TRBJ1-5; D uncertain. The CDR3 DNA is TGCAGCGCCACCGAAGGACGAACCGGTCAGTCCCATCATTTT. Translating it yields CSATEGRTGQSHHF. The whole variable domain, filled in from reference TRBV29-1 and TRBJ1-5, reads SAVISQKPSRDICQRGTSLTIQCQVDSQVTMMFWYRQQPGQSLTLIATANQGSEATYESGFVIDKFPISRPNLTFSTLTVSNMSPEDSSIYLCSATEGRTGQSHHFGDGTRLSIL.